The clone carrying this T cell receptor beta chain was observed a handful of times. This sample was included in a study of identical twins. Germline CDR1 and CDR2: KGHSH and LQKENI. This CDR3 has 15 amino acids. With V trimmed by 3 bases and J by 4 bases, 5 bases remained unmatched. MiXCR, run by TCRdb on the 5' RACE reads, gives a single entry per CDR3 protein. This table has approximately 600,000 distinct CDR3 sequences, about 7% appearing once. The same specimen was also included in a second study, on yellow fever vaccine responses in identical twins.

This TCR derives from a woman aged 18-29 years in good health. V and J are TRBV18 and TRBJ2-4; TRBD1 matches 8 bases. The sample comprised PBMCs. CDR3 DNA: TGTGCCAGCTCACCGACCACAGGGGGGAAAAACATTCAGTACTTC. It specifies CASSPTTGGKNIQYF.